The 31 T cell receptor beta chains below were found in one sample sequenced in a study of T cells in Graves' hyperthyroidism and ophthalmopathy. RNA transcripts yielded amplified TCR beta CDR3 regions. The primer set for the first-round RT-PCR of the TCR CDR3 was HTBI. MiXCR was run by TCRdb on the multiplex PCR reads, yielding one entry per CDR3 protein. In the table there are fewer than 650,000 distinct CDR3 sequences, roughly 14% of which are singletons. Sequencing was performed on blood. These receptors all stem from a woman between 40 and 55 years old with Graves' ophthalmopathy.

This clonotype was picked up many times. The chain joins TRBV28 to TRBJ2-7; 8 nucleotides align to TRBD2. This CDR3 has 15 residues. V gave up 6 bases and J gave up 4 bases; unmatched junction bases: 11. Germline assignment: CDR1 MDHEN and CDR2 SYDVKM. This chain's CDR3 is CASSLGAGVSYEQYF. The CDR3 bases are TGTGCCAGCAGCCTCGGAGCGGGAGTAAGTTACGAGCAGTACTTC.

This clonotype was seen ten or more times. V usage is TRBV12-3 or TRBV12-4 and J usage is TRBJ2-7; 9 bases are shared with TRBD2. The V segment lost 5 bases and the J segment 3 bases; nucleotides outside the gene matches: 8. The CDR3 extends over 15 amino acids. CDR3 amino acids: CASSPRASGVYEQYF. The CDR3 DNA reads TGTGCCAGCAGTCCCCGGGCTAGCGGGGTCTACGAGCAGTACTTC.

This clonotype has a count of ten or more. V and J are TRBV6-5 and TRBJ2-7; TRBD1 aligns across 12 bases. The V gene's germline CDR1 is MNHEY and CDR2 SVGAGI. The J segment lost 5 bases and the V segment lost 7 bases, leaving 6 bases of the junction unmatched. There are 14 residues in the CDR3. This CDR3 is CASTPGTGGHEQYF. The CDR3 region has the DNA TGTGCCAGCACCCCGGGGACAGGGGGCCACGAGCAGTACTTC.

The sample holds many counts of this clonotype. This chain joins TRBV2 and TRBJ2-5, with D perhaps matching TRBD2 (6 bases). Germline V lookup: CDR1 SNHLY, CDR2 FYNNEI. Between the trimmed V and J ends, which lost 8 bases and 4 bases, there was a span of 20 bases. This CDR3 is built from 15 residues. This CDR3 is CASFRVTGVRETQYF. CDR3 coding DNA: TGTGCCAGCTTTAGAGTTACGGGAGTGAGAGAGACCCAGTACTTC.

The rearrangement links TRBV27 to TRBJ1-5; 8 bases agree with TRBD1. J lost 6 bases, V lost 5 bases, and 9 bases had no gene match. The CDR3 is made up of 15 amino acids. Germline-derived CDR1 and CDR2 are MNHEY and SMNVEV (reference sequence). The CDR3 sequence: CASSPDREISQPQHF. Written as DNA, the CDR3 is TGTGCCAGCAGTCCGGACAGGGAAATATCTCAGCCCCAGCATTTT.

The rearrangement links TRBV11-3 to TRBJ2-2; no definite D call. V lost 3 bases to trimming and J lost 1 base, with 9 bases between them. CDR3 length equals 15 residues. Looked up from germline, CDR1 is SGHNT and CDR2 is YENEEA. The CDR3 spells CASSFRTVNTGELFF. CDR3 DNA sequence: TGTGCCAGCAGCTTCAGGACGGTGAACACCGGGGAGCTGTTTTTT.

This clonotype was counted at least ten times. The chain uses TRBV11-2 and TRBJ2-7, with no clear D. The V gene lost 1 base and the J gene lost 2 bases, with 6 bases spanning the gap. The CDR3 has 13 amino acids. Germline values: CDR1 SGHAT, CDR2 FQNNGV. As DNA, the CDR3 is TGTGCCAGCAGCTTAGGTCGGCCCTACGAGCAGTACTTC. It codes for CASSLGRPYEQYF.

This clonotype was seen at least ten times. This sequence joins TRBV28 and TRBJ2-5; a weak D match, TRBD2 (6 bases). CDR3 length: 14 amino acids. V lost 5 bases to trimming and J lost 4 bases, with 14 bases between them. Per the germline V gene, CDR1 is MDHEN and CDR2 is SYDVKM. In nucleotides, the CDR3 is TGTGCCAGCAGTCCAGATAGCGGTCGAGAGACCCAGTACTTC. This translates into CASSPDSGRETQYF.

The rearrangement uses TRBV4-2 and TRBJ2-7; 11 bases line up with TRBD1. This CDR3 spans 16 amino acids. Germline values: CDR1 LGHNA, CDR2 YNFKEQ. V shed 2 bases and J 3 bases; nucleotides not matched to a gene: 6. The chain's CDR3 is CASSQLPGQGGYEQYF. The CDR3 DNA sequence: TGTGCCAGCAGCCAACTCCCGGGACAGGGGGGCTACGAGCAGTACTTC.

This clonotype was found many times. The chain employs TRBV6-1 and TRBJ2-7, with D unresolved. Per germline, CDR1 MNHNS and CDR2 SASEGT. Trimming pared 6 bases from V and 2 bases from J, leaving 14 bases between. The CDR3 contains 14 residues. CDR3 sequence reads: CASRGGSTTYEQYF. The CDR3 bases are TGTGCCAGCAGGGGTGGCAGTACAACCTACGAGCAGTACTTC.

Points on this clonotype: Relative to the germline gene, one junction end is altered; a read error may explain this. The genes are TRBV7-3 and TRBJ1-1, with D possibly TRBD1 on 6 matching bases. This CDR3 has 11 amino acids. Germline CDR1 and CDR2: SGHTA and FQGTGA. The CDR3 nucleotides read TGTGCCAGCAGCTCCATCCCAGGACAGCTATTT. The encoded protein is CASSSIPGQLF.

This clonotype was seen many times. This chain uses TRBV4-2 with TRBJ2-2; 11 bases are shared with TRBD2. The junction had 6 bases not matched to a gene; V was cut back by 1 base and J by 2 bases. In germline, CDR1 is LGHNA, CDR2 YNFKEQ. The CDR3 extends over 18 amino acids. CDR3 DNA sequence: TGTGCCAGCAGCCAAGTTAGCGGGAGGGGGTTTAACACCGGGGAGCTGTTTTTT. This codes for CASSQVSGRGFNTGELFF.

This clonotype was picked up many times. The chain joins TRBV28 to TRBJ2-7, with D tentatively TRBD1 (7 bases). Trimming cost V 5 bases and J 3 bases, with 17 bases left between them. Looked up from germline, CDR1 is MDHEN and CDR2 is SYDVKM. The CDR3 has 15 residues. In DNA, the CDR3 is TGTGCCAGCAGTCCCGCGGGACAGCAAAACTACGAGCAGTACTTC. Translating it yields CASSPAGQQNYEQYF.

This rearrangement joins TRBV14 to TRBJ2-7, with D uncertain. Germline CDR1 reads SGHDN; CDR2 reads FVKESK. The V and J ends lost 4 bases and 3 bases respectively, with 13 bases between them. This CDR3 contains 14 residues. As DNA, the CDR3 is TGTGCCAGCAGCCTCCAGTTGGAGAGCTACGAGCAGTACTTC. Residues: CASSLQLESYEQYF.

This clonotype was recorded many times. The gene calls are TRBV27 and TRBJ2-7; 9 bases are shared with TRBD1. The germline gives CDR1 MNHEY, CDR2 SMNVEV (reference sequence). The ends lost 4 bases at V and 6 bases at J; junction bases unmatched: 7. The CDR3 contains 14 residues. Here the CDR3 DNA reads TGTGCCAGCAGTTCCGACCGGACAGGGGTCGAGCAGTACTTC. Translated, it gives CASSSDRTGVEQYF.

The table lists this clonotype with many counts. The chain combines TRBV12-5 with TRBJ1-2, with 9 bases aligning to TRBD1. The CDR3 extends over 14 amino acids. In germline, CDR1 is LGHNT, CDR2 FRNRAP. Trimming removed 4 bases from V and 8 bases from J; junction bases left unmatched: 8. The CDR3 bases are TGTGCTAGTGGTTCGGACAGGGGTACGACGGGCTACACCTTC. It specifies CASGSDRGTTGYTF.

This clonotype was found many times. The chain joins TRBV7-8 to TRBJ1-1, with D unresolved. Trimming took off 5 bases at V and 0 bases at J, with 7 bases between the two ends. CDR1 SGHVS and CDR2 FQNEAQ come from the germline V gene. The CDR3 covers 13 residues. The CDR3 DNA is TGTGCCAGCAGCCGAGCGTTGAACACTGAAGCTTTCTTT. It codes for CASSRALNTEAFF.

The chain recombines TRBV11-3 with TRBJ2-7; D gene uncertain. Germline CDR1 is SGHNT and CDR2 is YENEEA. V shed 1 base and J shed 7 bases, with 17 bases lying between them. The CDR3 consists of 15 residues. Here the CDR3 reads CASSLVIPPDGEQYF. CDR3 bases: TGTGCCAGCAGCTTAGTAATCCCCCCCGATGGGGAGCAGTACTTC.

At least ten counts were recorded for this clonotype. This rearrangement joins TRBV6-1 to TRBJ1-1; 9 nucleotides align to TRBD1. CDR3 size: 16 residues. Looked up from germline, CDR1 is MNHNS and CDR2 is SASEGT. Trimming cost V 6 bases and J 7 bases; bases outside gene matches: 15. As DNA, the CDR3 is TGTGCCAGCAGATCGTACAGGGGGCTAATGGAGGGTGAAGCTTTCTTT. This gives the protein CASRSYRGLMEGEAFF.

This clonotype has at least ten counts. Germline and junction disagree at one end, which may indicate a read error. This chain links TRBV12-3 or TRBV12-4 with TRBJ2-7; D gene unclear. The CDR3 covers 14 residues. Here the CDR3 DNA reads TGTGCCAGCAGTTTTTCTACCCCCTCCCACGAGCAGTACTTC. It yields the protein CASSFSTPSHEQYF.

This clonotype showed up many times. This chain connects TRBV11-2 to TRBJ2-7, with 7 bases lining up with TRBD2. Trimming took 3 bases from V and 2 from J; bases not matched to a gene: 10. CDR1 is SGHAT, CDR2 FQNNGV, per germline. This CDR3 region has 16 residues. As DNA, the CDR3 is TGTGCCAGCAGCTTCGACCAGAGCGGGATCACCTACGAGCAGTACTTC. As protein: CASSFDQSGITYEQYF.

This clonotype has ten or more counts. This chain connects TRBV18 to TRBJ2-2; D perhaps matches TRBD2 (5 bases). Germline V gene lookup returns CDR1 KGHSH and CDR2 LQKENI. The CDR3 is 15 amino acids. V lost 6 bases and J lost 1, with 12 bases in between. The CDR3 protein is CASSTRTLNTGELFF. The CDR3 DNA reads TGTGCCAGCTCCACTAGAACTCTGAACACCGGGGAGCTGTTTTTT.

The table lists this clonotype with a few counts. The V call is TRBV30, the J call TRBJ1-1; 9 bases are a match to TRBD1. Germline loops: CDR1 GTSNPN, CDR2 SVGIG (reference sequence). The CDR3 is 14 residues long. The V gene end was trimmed by 3 bases and the J gene end by 5 bases; junction bases not matched to a gene: 7. CDR3 region: CAWRLGTGKTEAFF. CDR3 DNA sequence: TGTGCCTGGAGGCTAGGGACAGGGAAGACTGAAGCTTTCTTT.

J is TRBJ2-7 and V is TRBV29-1; 7 bases are a match to TRBD1. This CDR3 is 13 amino acids long. CDR1 SQVTM and CDR2 ANQGSEA come from the germline V gene. After removal of 4 bases from V and 4 bases from J, the junction contained 7 bases not matched to a gene. CDR3 residues: CSVVQGWNYEQYF. As DNA, the CDR3 is TGCAGCGTTGTACAGGGGTGGAATTACGAGCAGTACTTC.

Ten or more counts support this clonotype. The chain combines TRBV20-1 with TRBJ2-7, with 13 bases that match TRBD2. V shed 3 bases, J shed 3 bases, and the junction held 2 bases outside the gene matches. The length of the CDR3 is 14 residues. From germline, CDR1 is DFQATT and CDR2 SNEGSKA (reference sequence). CDR3 sequence (DNA): TGCAGTGCTAGGGGACTAGCGGGGAACTACGAGCAGTACTTC. Its protein is CSARGLAGNYEQYF.

This clonotype was counted ten times or more. The chain carries TRBV10-3 and TRBJ2-2, with TRBD2 matching over 13 bases. Germline CDR1 is ENHRY and CDR2 is SYGVKD. The CDR3 totals 15 residues. The junction had 7 bases not matched to a gene; V was cut back by 9 bases and J by 6 bases. CDR3 nucleotide sequence: TGTGCCATTTCCGGGACTAGCGGGATGCCCGGGGAGCTGTTTTTT. It encodes CAISGTSGMPGELFF.

In its sample, this clonotype was seen many times. The V gene is TRBV6-1, the J gene TRBJ2-7; 9 bases match TRBD2. From germline, CDR1 is MNHNS and CDR2 SASEGT. Unmatched junction bases numbered 9, after V lost 8 bases and J lost 4 bases. The CDR3 loop spans 14 amino acids. In DNA, the CDR3 is TGTGCCAGCTGGGGAGCGGGAGGAGGGTACGAGCAGTACTTC. This translates into CASWGAGGGYEQYF.

This clonotype was seen more than once but under ten times. The J gene is TRBJ2-1, the V gene TRBV5-1, with TRBD2 matching over 11 bases. Germline V CDR1 and CDR2: SGHRS, YFSETQ. The ends lost 4 bases at V and 5 bases at J; junction bases unmatched: 2. The CDR3 consists of 14 residues. DNA of the CDR3: TGCGCCAGCAGCATACTAGCGGGAGACAATGAGCAGTTCTTC. It encodes CASSILAGDNEQFF.

As DNA, the CDR3 is TGTGCCAGCAGATTACGGTACAGGGGGCTCTACGAGCAGTACTTC. Translated: CASRLRYRGLYEQYF. This chain links TRBV6-5 with TRBJ2-7; 9 positions match TRBD1. J lost 3 bases, V lost 6 bases, and 9 bases had no gene match. The CDR3 totals 15 residues. Germline CDR1 and CDR2: MNHEY and SVGAGI.

A few counts support this clonotype. V is TRBV29-1 and J is TRBJ2-7; D gene unclear. Germline V gene lookup returns CDR1 SQVTM and CDR2 ANQGSEA. V gave up 7 bases and J gave up 5 bases, with 12 bases separating them. This CDR3 region has 11 residues. The CDR3 protein is CSAGPIDEQYF. CDR3 DNA sequence: TGCAGCGCCGGACCGATCGACGAGCAGTACTTC.

This clonotype was seen at least ten times. The chain employs TRBV28 and TRBJ2-7, with a tentative D call TRBD2 (6 bases). Germline CDR1 MDHEN, CDR2 SYDVKM. The CDR3 has 15 amino acids. V was cut by 4 bases and J by 3 bases, with 16 bases left in between. Here the CDR3 DNA reads TGTGCCAGCAGTTCTTGGGAGGACGGTTACTACGAGCAGTACTTC. Translation gives CASSSWEDGYYEQYF. Complete variable domain (other parts from reference TRBV28 and TRBJ2-7): DVKVTQSSRYLVKRTGEKVFLECVQDMDHENMFWYRQDPGLGLRLIYFSYDVKMKEKGDIPEGYSVSREKKERFSLILESASTNQTSMYLCASSSWEDGYYEQYFGPGTRLTVT.